This entry is about one T cell receptor (beta chain). What it binds is not known. Donors comprised healthy HIV-negative adults lacking recent acute infections or vaccinations. The donors, all of them Caucasian adults, lived in Nashville, Tennessee. This entry comes from a study of shared clonotypes between healthy human individuals. The overall study: CD4 naive and memory got three plates each, CD8 naive two, CD8 memory one.

Findings of the study overall: Sharing across a few donors was seen in 4% to 6.5% of naive CD4 clonotypes.

This CDR3 spans 15 amino acids. Germline V lookup: CDR1 SGHTA, CDR2 FQGNSA. Germline trimming cut 5 bases from V and 2 bases from J; bases unmatched to any gene: 6. Assay: immunoSEQ multiplex PCR; the TCRdb copy retains only in-frame clones and omits some. Of around 2.3 million clones listed, almost 96% are singletons. The chain recombines TRBV7-2 with TRBJ1-3; 7 nucleotides align to TRBD1. The TCR was taken from a man in his late teens or twenties in good health. Specimen: naive CD4+ T cells sorted from blood. Subset given: CD45RA+ positively selected. CDR3 in amino acids: CASSPTGTAGNTIYF. CDR3 sequence (DNA): TGTGCCAGCAGCCCGACGGGGACAGCTGGAAACACCATATATTTT.